This TCR beta chain was documented in a study of blood T cell repertoires in COVID-19. Generated by immunoSEQ multiplex PCR, the TCRdb table keeps only in-frame clones and is missing some. The sample includes approximately 200,000 clones, approximately 85% seen only once; the top ten take approximately 11%. Material for sequencing was peripheral blood. This sequence originates from a human donor with active or convalescent COVID-19. The donor label of this sample is uncertain.

The CDR3 DNA sequence: TGCGCCAGCAGCCACCCGGGACAGGGTATCCTTGAAGCTTTCTTT. Translated: CASSHPGQGILEAFF. This chain connects TRBV4-1 to TRBJ1-1, with 9 bases aligning to TRBD1. CDR3 length: 15 residues. V lost 3 bases, J lost 7 bases, and 9 bases stayed unmatched. Germline V CDR1 and CDR2: MGHRA, YSYEKL.